This TCR beta chain was captured by sequencing in a study of T cell clonotyping in hematopoietic cell transplantation. General study findings and limits: Graft donor and pretransplant recipient Inverse Simpson Index values predicted broader posttransplant TCR diversity.

On this clone itself: Its antigen is still unknown.

Generated by immunoSEQ multiplex PCR, the TCRdb table keeps only in-frame clones and is missing some. Of roughly 4,700 clones in the sample, around 90% were seen once. This CDR3 comprises 13 residues. Germline V lookup: CDR1 SGHRS, CDR2 YFSETQ. V was clipped by 6 bases and J by 3 bases; unmatched bases: 6. V is TRBV5-1 and J is TRBJ2-7, with TRBD2 matching over 7 bases. The material sequenced was peripheral blood mononuclear cells. The receptor comes from a man aged 35 to 55 in good health. Some clones in this sample may be carry-over from other donors' samples. The CDR3 sequence: CASKREVNYEQYF. The CDR3 coding sequence is TGCGCCAGCAAACGGGAGGTTAACTACGAGCAGTACTTC. The full variable domain, completed using reference TRBV5-1 and TRBJ2-7, is KAGVTQTPRYLIKTRGQQVTLSCSPISGHRSVSWYQQTPGQGLQFLFEYFSETQRNKGNFPGRFSGRQFSNSRSEMNVSTLELGDSALYLCASKREVNYEQYFGPGTRLTVT.